The text below deals with one T cell receptor (beta chain). The target antigen is unknown. In the PCR, 60 Vbeta and 13 Jbeta primers were used. TCRdb keeps only in-frame clones here, not all; method: immunoSEQ multiplex PCR. This sample's clone table lists under 100,000 clones. CDR1 is SNHLY and CDR2 is FYNNEI in the germline V gene. V lost 0 bases and J lost 5, with 14 bases in between. The CDR3 is made up of 16 amino acids. This record belongs to a study of cytomegalovirus exposure and HLA in healthy donors. General study findings and limits: For most TCR beta V segments, an earlier analysis put the productive rate at about 87% or about 30% of the time. In a later analysis, productive TCRs from donors in an Asian-associated ancestry cluster reportedly carried fewer N-insertions than the cohort mean. The analysis excluded some indistinguishable V segments, including TRBV6-2 and TRBV6-3. From TCR beta sequences, most subjects' HLA-A and HLA-B alleles were reportedly predicted accurately.

Sequencing used PBMCs. The V and J genes are TRBV2 and TRBJ1-5; D might be TRBD1 (6 bases). The source is a woman between 25 and 40 years old in good health and CMV-seronegative. CDR3 DNA: TGTGCCAGCAGTGAAGCGTTTGGGAGGGGGTATCAGCCCCAGCATTTT. This encodes CASSEAFGRGYQPQHF.